These 27 T cell receptor beta chains came from one sample sequenced in a study of blood T cell repertoires in COVID-19. Using immunoSEQ multiplex PCR, the repertoire was profiled, and TCRdb retains in-frame clones only, with some absent. The sample lists over 400,000 clones, more than 85% occurring once. Sequenced material: PBMCs or T cells enriched from blood (not recorded which). These receptors came from a woman in her sixties who had recovered from COVID-19.

The rearrangement joins TRBV6-2 or TRBV6-3 to TRBJ1-4; 7 bases are shared with TRBD1. Trimming cost V 1 base and J 4 bases; bases outside gene matches: 15. The CDR3 runs to 19 residues. CDR1 is MNHEY and CDR2 is SVGEGT in the germline V gene. CDR3 amino acids: CASSYFGAPRQGINEKLFF. The CDR3 bases are TGTGCCAGCAGTTACTTTGGTGCTCCTCGACAGGGAATTAATGAAAAACTGTTTTTT.

The V call is TRBV27, the J call TRBJ1-5; maybe TRBD1 (6 bases). CDR1 is MNHEY, CDR2 SMNVEV, per germline (reference sequence). The CDR3 loop spans 15 amino acids. The V gene lost 6 bases and the J gene lost 0 bases, with 12 bases spanning the gap. CDR3 amino acids: CASSLDRISNQPQHF. Here the CDR3 DNA reads TGTGCCAGCAGCCTCGACAGGATTAGCAATCAGCCCCAGCATTTT.

V gene TRBV7-8 combines with J gene TRBJ2-7; 8 nucleotides match TRBD1. CDR1 is SGHVS, CDR2 FQNEAQ, per germline. The CDR3 has 13 amino acids. V shed 7 bases, J shed 4 bases, and the junction held 6 bases outside the gene matches. The CDR3 DNA is TGTGCCAGCATCAAGACAGGGGAATACGAGCAGTACTTC. Translated: CASIKTGEYEQYF.

This sequence joins TRBV5-1 and TRBJ1-1; TRBD1 might be the D (5 bases). Germline V CDR1 and CDR2: SGHRS, YFSETQ. Trimming pared 0 bases from V and 2 bases from J, leaving 8 bases between. The CDR3 is made up of 14 amino acids. The CDR3 coding sequence is TGCGCCAGCAGCTTGGGGGGCTACAACACTGAAGCTTTCTTT. Protein product: CASSLGGYNTEAFF. Variable domain in full (rest from reference TRBV5-1 and TRBJ1-1): KAGVTQTPRYLIKTRGQQVTLSCSPISGHRSVSWYQQTPGQGLQFLFEYFSETQRNKGNFPGRFSGRQFSNSRSEMNVSTLELGDSALYLCASSLGGYNTEAFFGQGTRLTVV.

The chain carries TRBV24-1 and TRBJ2-3, with 7 bases matching TRBD1. Germline V lookup: CDR1 KGHDR, CDR2 SFDVKD. The CDR3 length is 14 residues. V gave up 9 bases and J gave up 1 base; unmatched junction bases: 6. The CDR3 here is CATSTGKGTDTQYF. The CDR3 DNA reads TGTGCCACCTCGACAGGGAAAGGCACAGATACGCAGTATTTT.

The CDR3 protein is CASSVDGGRYEQYF. The CDR3 region has the DNA TGTGCCAGCAGCGTAGATGGAGGGAGGTACGAGCAGTACTTC. The V gene is TRBV9, the J gene TRBJ2-7; D is possibly TRBD2 (6 bases). There are 14 residues in the CDR3. The V gene lost 0 bases and the J gene lost 4 bases, with 11 bases spanning the gap. CDR1 is SGDLS, CDR2 YYNGEE, per germline.

V and J are TRBV11-2 and TRBJ2-7; 9 bases line up with TRBD2. The CDR3 covers 15 residues. The J segment lost 4 bases and the V segment lost 1 base, leaving 5 bases of the junction unmatched. From germline, CDR1 is SGHAT and CDR2 FQNNGV. CDR3 residues: CASSLVAGGLYEQYF. CDR3 sequence (DNA): TGTGCCAGCAGCTTAGTCGCGGGGGGGTTATACGAGCAGTACTTC.

The rearrangement links TRBV28 to TRBJ2-7; TRBD1 aligns across 7 bases. J lost 3 bases, V lost 6 bases, and 14 bases had no gene match. This CDR3 is built from 16 residues. CDR1 is MDHEN, CDR2 SYDVKM, per germline. The CDR3 spells CASSRPLTGINYEQYF. In DNA, the CDR3 is TGTGCCAGCAGCCGGCCCCTGACAGGGATTAACTACGAGCAGTACTTC.

The rearrangement joins TRBV3-1 (or the pseudogene TRBV3-2) to TRBJ2-1; 7 nucleotides match TRBD2. V dropped 4 bases and J dropped 7; count of bases not matched to a gene: 13. Germline CDR1 and CDR2: LGHDT and YNNKEL (reference sequence). The CDR3 sequence is 16 residues long. The CDR3 DNA reads TGTGCCAGCAGCCTTGAGGGCAGGATGGGGGGGAATGAGCAGTTCTTC. The encoded protein is CASSLEGRMGGNEQFF.

As regards this clone: Other nucleotide sequences from this sample produce the same CDR3. The V call is TRBV3-1 (or the pseudogene TRBV3-2), the J call TRBJ1-3, with D tentatively TRBD1 (6 bases). Germline loops: CDR1 LGHDT, CDR2 YNNKEL (reference sequence). CDR3 length equals 15 residues. Trimming took off 4 bases at V and 0 bases at J, with 10 bases between the two ends. Here the CDR3 reads CASSRTQGSGNTIYF. As DNA, the CDR3 is TGTGCCAGCAGCCGAACACAGGGCTCTGGAAACACCATATATTTT.

This chain joins TRBV2 and TRBJ1-1, with D unclear. The length of the CDR3 is 13 residues. Trimming shortened V by 8 bases and J by 7 bases, and 17 bases separated the two germline ends. Germline V gene lookup returns CDR1 SNHLY and CDR2 FYNNEI. CDR3 nucleotide sequence: TGTGCCAGCCGGTCCGGAGGTCTACATGAAGCTTTCTTT. It yields the protein CASRSGGLHEAFF.

This chain joins TRBV11-2 and TRBJ2-7; D ambiguous. The CDR3 is 14 amino acids. Trimming left V 5 bases short and J 2 bases short, with 13 bases between. Looked up from germline, CDR1 is SGHAT and CDR2 is FQNNGV. The CDR3 loop is CASSPDNWAYEQYV. Written as DNA, the CDR3 is TGTGCCAGCAGCCCCGACAATTGGGCCTACGAGCAGTACGTC.

This chain joins TRBV4-1 and TRBJ2-3, with D possibly TRBD1 on 6 matching bases. The CDR3 has 14 residues. CDR1 and CDR2 (germline): MGHRA, YSYEKL. The V gene lost 3 bases and the J gene lost 4 bases, with 11 bases spanning the gap. The CDR3 sequence is CASSQMGAADTQYF. For the CDR3, the DNA is TGCGCCAGCAGCCAGATGGGGGCCGCAGATACGCAGTATTTT.

This chain connects TRBV2 to TRBJ1-5; 7 positions match TRBD1. The CDR3 extends over 15 amino acids. The V gene's germline CDR1 is SNHLY and CDR2 FYNNEI. V shed 6 bases and J 2 bases; nucleotides not matched to a gene: 7. This CDR3 is CASSSTDRGNQPQHF. CDR3 DNA: TGTGCCAGCAGCTCCACCGACAGGGGCAATCAGCCCCAGCATTTT.

This chain connects TRBV15 to TRBJ1-1; perhaps TRBD1 as D (6 bases). The germline CDR1 and CDR2 sequences are LNHNV and YYDKDF (reference sequence). This CDR3 has 16 amino acids. V lost 0 bases to trimming and J lost 3 bases, with 14 bases between them. The CDR3 is CATSRDLGGRDTEAFF. The DNA for the CDR3 is TGTGCCACCAGCAGAGATTTGGGGGGGCGGGACACTGAAGCTTTCTTT.

This clone has a single count. V gene TRBV19 combines with J gene TRBJ1-6, with unresolved D. Trimming took 9 bases from V and 0 from J, leaving 15 bases between them. The CDR3 contains 16 residues. From germline, CDR1 is LNHDA and CDR2 SQIVND (reference sequence). This chain's CDR3 is CASSSELSSYNSPLHF. DNA for the CDR3: TGTGCCAGCTCCTCGGAGCTTAGCTCCTATAATTCACCCCTCCACTTT.

The chain links TRBV9 to TRBJ1-2; 10 bases line up with TRBD1. CDR3 length equals 15 residues. Trimming removed 6 bases from V and 0 bases from J; junction bases left unmatched: 5. Germline V gene lookup returns CDR1 SGDLS and CDR2 YYNGEE. CDR3 DNA sequence: TGTGCCAGCACCCCGGGACAGGGGACTAACTATGGCTACACCTTC. It is translated as CASTPGQGTNYGYTF.

This chain connects TRBV2 to TRBJ1-2; TRBD1 matches 9 bases. Germline V gene data show CDR1 as SNHLY and CDR2 as FYNNEI. Trimming cost V 2 bases and J 2 bases; bases outside gene matches: 3. The CDR3 runs 15 residues. The CDR3: CASSETGGRNYGYTF. CDR3 DNA sequence: TGTGCCAGCAGTGAAACAGGGGGCAGGAACTATGGCTACACCTTC.

The J gene is TRBJ1-5, the V gene TRBV10-2; maybe TRBD1 (6 bases). From germline, CDR1 is WSHSY and CDR2 SAAADI. Trimming pared 6 bases from V and 1 base from J, leaving 13 bases between. The CDR3 is 15 residues long. For the CDR3, the DNA is TGCGCCAGCAGCGCACAGGGAGGGAGCAATCAGCCCCAGCATTTT. Its translation: CASSAQGGSNQPQHF.

The gene calls are TRBV2 and TRBJ2-3; a possible D gene is TRBD2 (5 bases). The CDR3 is made up of 15 amino acids. V lost 10 bases and J lost 3, with 20 bases in between. The germline V gene has CDR1 SNHLY and CDR2 FYNNEI. Here the CDR3 DNA reads TGTGCCATCCCGTTATCGGGGTTTGCAACAGATACGCAGTATTTT. Amino acid sequence: CAIPLSGFATDTQYF.

The gene calls are TRBV5-1 and TRBJ1-6; D perhaps matches TRBD1 (5 bases). Trimming pared 1 base from V and 5 bases from J, leaving 13 bases between. There are 16 residues in the CDR3. In germline, CDR1 is SGHRS, CDR2 YFSETQ. CDR3 region: CASSLSPWGDNSPLHF. The CDR3 nucleotides are TGCGCCAGCAGCTTGTCCCCTTGGGGGGATAATTCACCCCTCCACTTT.

The V gene is TRBV9, the J gene TRBJ2-5, with TRBD2 as a possible D gene (6 bases). This CDR3 spans 14 amino acids. Trimming removed 3 bases from V and 4 bases from J, with 13 bases in between. Germline-derived CDR1 and CDR2 are SGDLS and YYNGEE. CDR3 in amino acids: CASSGRGEGETQYF. The CDR3 DNA reads as TGTGCCAGCAGCGGGAGGGGAGAGGGAGAGACCCAGTACTTC.

V and J are TRBV10-1 and TRBJ1-2, with a tentative D call TRBD1 (6 bases). Germline V CDR1 and CDR2: WNHNN, SYGVQD (reference sequence). V dropped 6 bases and J dropped 5 bases, with 13 bases sitting between them. The CDR3 is 13 residues long. CDR3 sequence reads: CASRGAPPYGYTF. In DNA, the CDR3 is TGCGCCAGCAGGGGGGCACCTCCGTATGGCTACACCTTC.

Here the CDR3 DNA reads TGTGCCAGCAGTGCCTCGACAGGGGGCGCGGGAACCGGGGAGCTGTTTTTT. Translation: CASSASTGGAGTGELFF. This sequence joins TRBV6-4 and TRBJ2-2, with 10 bases lining up with TRBD1. CDR3 length: 17 residues. CDR1 and CDR2 (germline): MRHNA, SNTAGT. V shed 4 bases and J 5 bases; nucleotides not matched to a gene: 10.

The genes are TRBV6-5 and TRBJ1-2; 9 nucleotides align to TRBD1. CDR3 length: 15 residues. CDR1 is MNHEY, CDR2 SVGAGI, per germline. With 7 bases clipped from V and 3 bases from J, the junction kept 9 bases outside the gene matches. DNA for the CDR3: TGTGCCAGCACCTCGCCAGACAGGGGGGACTATGGCTACACCTTC. This gives the protein CASTSPDRGDYGYTF.

This sequence joins TRBV7-6 and TRBJ2-5; the match to TRBD2 covers 12 bases. Germline V gene data show CDR1 as SGHVS and CDR2 as FNYEAQ. The CDR3 consists of 18 residues. Trimming took 5 bases from V and 5 from J; bases not matched to a gene: 15. The CDR3 protein is CASSPPAPRLAGEETQYF. The CDR3 DNA reads as TGTGCCAGCAGCCCCCCGGCCCCCCGACTAGCGGGGGAGGAGACCCAGTACTTC. Full variable domain (rest looked up from reference TRBV7-6 and TRBJ2-5): GAGVSQSPRYKVTKRGQDVALRCDPISGHVSLYWYRQALGQGPEFLTYFNYEAQQDKSGLPNDRFSAERPEGSISTLTIQRTEQRDSAMYRCASSPPAPRLAGEETQYFGPGTRLLVL.

The genes are TRBV2 and TRBJ1-1; weak D call: TRBD1 (6 bases). The CDR3 is made up of 14 amino acids. CDR1 is SNHLY and CDR2 is FYNNEI in the germline V gene. The ends were cut back, 10 bases at V and 0 bases at J, with 15 bases in the middle. The CDR3 loop reads CATNRQVMNTEAFF. CDR3 coding DNA: TGTGCCACCAATAGACAGGTAATGAACACTGAAGCTTTCTTT.